This passage covers 15 T cell receptor beta chains from one sample sequenced in a study of shared clonotypes between healthy human individuals. Measured with immunoSEQ multiplex PCR; TCRdb has only the in-frame clones, and not every one. The table records roughly 1,100,000 clones, 65% to 75% of them present only once. The sample taken for sequencing was memory CD4+ T cells sorted from blood. As to subset: CD45RA-negative fraction. These receptors originate from a man aged 18 to 30 in good health.

In this sample, this clone turned up once. The chain links TRBV5-6 to TRBJ2-5; 8 bases align to TRBD1. V shed 4 bases, J shed 4 bases, and the junction held 3 bases outside the gene matches. CDR1 is SGHDT and CDR2 is YYEEEE in the germline V gene. This CDR3 comprises 13 residues. The CDR3, as DNA: TGTGCCAGCAGCAAGACAGGGGTAGAGACCCAGTACTTC. This translates into CASSKTGVETQYF.

The V and J genes are TRBV5-6 and TRBJ2-7; 8 bases line up with TRBD1. CDR3 size: 15 residues. The V and J ends lost 1 base and 6 bases, in that order; junction bases with no gene match: 9. The V gene's germline CDR1 is SGHDT and CDR2 YYEEEE. This chain's CDR3 is CASSLWDRLPLEQYF. The CDR3 nucleotides are TGTGCCAGCAGCTTGTGGGACAGGCTCCCCCTCGAGCAGTACTTC.

DNA for the CDR3: TGCAGCGTTGTTCCCGCCACAGATACGCAGTATTTT. As protein: CSVVPATDTQYF. The chain carries TRBV29-1 and TRBJ2-3; D gene ambiguous. There are 12 residues in the CDR3. The V end lost 4 bases, the J end lost 2 bases, and 7 bases lay between the germline ends. Germline CDR1 reads SQVTM; CDR2 reads ANQGSEA.

The genes are TRBV11-2 and TRBJ2-5; D ambiguous. The CDR3 loop spans 14 amino acids. Trimming removed 5 bases at V and 5 bases at J, with 15 bases between. In germline, CDR1 is SGHAT, CDR2 FQNNGV. CDR3 DNA sequence: TGTGCCAGCAGCATCCAGGCCCCACCGGAGACCCAGTACTTC. Residues: CASSIQAPPETQYF.

This chain joins TRBV10-2 and TRBJ2-5; 8 nucleotides align to TRBD2. The CDR3 is made up of 15 amino acids. V shed 3 bases, J shed 4 bases, and the junction held 7 bases outside the gene matches. CDR1 and CDR2 (germline): WSHSY, SAAADI. The CDR3 DNA sequence: TGCGCCAGCAGTGAACAAGCGGGGGCCTCAGAGACCCAGTACTTC. It specifies CASSEQAGASETQYF.

Comment on this clone: At one boundary the junction diverges from the germline segment, which might be a read error. V gene TRBV6-6 combines with J gene TRBJ1-2; D not certain. This CDR3 has 15 residues. Per the germline V gene, CDR1 is MNHNY and CDR2 is SVGAGI (reference sequence). For the CDR3, the DNA is TGTGCCATCAGTGAGTTGGGGATGTCTAACTATGGCTACACCTTC. Translation: CAISELGMSNYGYTF.

The chain carries TRBV18 and TRBJ2-1, with D perhaps assigned TRBD1 or TRBD2 (5 bases each). Trimming took off 8 bases at V and 6 bases at J, with 17 bases between the two ends. The CDR3 loop spans 14 amino acids. Germline CDR1 is KGHSH and CDR2 is LQKENI. The CDR3 is CASALGGFGNEQFF. In nucleotides, the CDR3 is TGTGCCAGCGCCCTTGGGGGATTCGGCAATGAGCAGTTCTTC.

This sequence joins TRBV30 and TRBJ2-7; 7 nucleotides align to TRBD2. With 3 bases clipped from V and 6 bases from J, the junction kept 8 bases outside the gene matches. The germline CDR1 and CDR2 sequences are GTSNPN and SVGIG (reference sequence). The CDR3 sequence is 13 residues long. DNA for the CDR3: TGTGCCTGGAGAGGGCGGGAGTCAGGCGAGCAGTACTTC. Amino acid sequence: CAWRGRESGEQYF.

As to this clone: Different DNA sequences within this sample yield the same CDR3. For the CDR3, the DNA is TGTGCCAGCAGCCTACAGGGAACCACAGATACGCAGTATTTT. This translates into CASSLQGTTDTQYF. The gene calls are TRBV11-2 and TRBJ2-3, with a tentative D call TRBD1 (6 bases). There are 14 residues in the CDR3. V lost 5 bases to trimming and J lost 2 bases, with 11 bases between them. Germline CDR1 reads SGHAT; CDR2 reads FQNNGV. The whole variable domain, filled in from reference TRBV11-2 and TRBJ2-3, reads EAGVAQSPRYKIIEKRQSVAFWCNPISGHATLYWYQQILGQGPKLLIQFQNNGVVDDSQLPKDRFSAERLKGVDSTLKIQPAKLEDSAVYLCASSLQGTTDTQYFGPGTRLTVL.

This chain connects TRBV6-4 to TRBJ2-2, with D tentatively TRBD1 (5 bases). Germline lookup yields CDR1 MRHNA and CDR2 SNTAGT. The CDR3 runs to 15 residues. Trimming took 2 bases from V and 3 from J, leaving 10 bases between them. The chain's CDR3 is CASSDRPGYTGELFF. In DNA form, the CDR3 reads TGTGCCAGCAGTGACCGTCCAGGGTACACCGGGGAGCTGTTTTTT.

The V gene is TRBV7-9, the J gene TRBJ2-7; perhaps TRBD2 as D (6 bases). The CDR3 runs 13 residues. Trimming left V 4 bases short and J 3 bases short, with 10 bases between. Germline V CDR1 and CDR2: SEHNR, FQNEAQ (reference sequence). CDR3 in DNA: TGTGCCAGCAGCTCCATGGGAGGCTACGAGCAGTACTTC. Encoded protein: CASSSMGGYEQYF.

The rearrangement uses TRBV19 and TRBJ1-2; maybe TRBD1 (5 bases). The ends were cut back, 3 bases at V and 0 bases at J, with 11 bases in the middle. Germline values: CDR1 LNHDA, CDR2 SQIVND (reference sequence). The CDR3 sequence is 15 residues long. CDR3 nucleotides: TGTGCCAGTAGTATGCAAGGGGTCGCTAACTATGGCTACACCTTC. It encodes CASSMQGVANYGYTF.

The J gene is TRBJ2-1, the V gene TRBV5-4; D not certain. Per germline, CDR1 SGHNT and CDR2 YYREEE (reference sequence). V was cut by 3 bases and J by 7 bases, with 11 bases left in between. This CDR3 comprises 13 residues. In DNA form, the CDR3 reads TGTGCCAGCAGCTCCAGCCAGATGAATGAGCAGTTCTTC. This codes for CASSSSQMNEQFF.

The V call is TRBV5-1, the J call TRBJ1-1; D ambiguous. CDR3 length: 13 amino acids. Trimming took 5 bases from V and 0 from J, leaving 8 bases between them. CDR1 and CDR2 (germline): SGHRS, YFSETQ. The CDR3 DNA reads TGCGCCAGCAGAGAGCGGGTGAACACTGAAGCTTTCTTT. This gives the protein CASRERVNTEAFF. The full variable domain, with the rest looked up from reference TRBV5-1 and TRBJ1-1, is KAGVTQTPRYLIKTRGQQVTLSCSPISGHRSVSWYQQTPGQGLQFLFEYFSETQRNKGNFPGRFSGRQFSNSRSEMNVSTLELGDSALYLCASRERVNTEAFFGQGTRLTVV.

About this clone: The same CDR3 is also encoded by other DNA sequences in this sample. V gene TRBV5-4 combines with J gene TRBJ2-3; D might be TRBD1 or TRBD2, each matching 5 bases. Germline V gene lookup returns CDR1 SGHNT and CDR2 YYREEE (reference sequence). The ends were cut back, 4 bases at V and 2 bases at J, with 8 bases in the middle. This CDR3 region has 13 residues. CDR3 sequence: CASSRDPTDTQYF. CDR3 DNA: TGTGCCAGCAGCCGGGACCCCACAGATACGCAGTATTTT.